Listed here are 7 T cell receptor beta chains from one sample, sequenced in a study of T cells in Graves' hyperthyroidism and ophthalmopathy. Authors of the study amplified TCR beta CDR3 regions from RNA transcripts. Initially, a first-round RT-PCR of the TCR CDR3 employed the HTBI primer set. From the multiplex PCR reads, TCRdb called clonotypes with MiXCR, one entry per CDR3 protein. The sample yields hundreds of thousands of distinct CDR3 sequences, 15% to 17% seen once. The sequencing sample was made of blood. The origin of the receptors is a woman between 18 and 30 years old with Graves' hyperthyroidism.

This clonotype was seen repeatedly, ten times or more. The rearrangement joins TRBV7-9 to TRBJ1-2; the D is unclear. The ends were cut back, 1 base at V and 4 bases at J, with 4 bases in the middle. Germline-derived CDR1 and CDR2 are SEHNR and FQNEAQ (reference sequence). The CDR3 covers 12 residues. The CDR3 coding sequence is TGTGCCAGCAGCTTAGAATCCTATGGCTACACCTTC. Translated, it gives CASSLESYGYTF.

CDR3 bases: TGTGCCAGCAGCTTAACGGGTACTAGCGGGAGGGCCTACGAGCAGTACTTC. Its protein product is CASSLTGTSGRAYEQYF. V is TRBV7-3 and J is TRBJ2-7; 13 bases agree with TRBD2. The V and J ends lost 0 bases and 2 bases, in that order; junction bases with no gene match: 4. The CDR3 spans 17 residues. Germline V lookup: CDR1 SGHTA, CDR2 FQGTGA.

This clonotype was detected many times. V is TRBV2 and J is TRBJ2-2; 9 nucleotides line up with TRBD2. The CDR3 totals 17 residues. The V gene's germline CDR1 is SNHLY and CDR2 FYNNEI. V gave up 7 bases and J gave up 0 bases; unmatched junction bases: 9. CDR3 bases: TGTGCCAGCAATCCTAGCGGGACCGACGCGAACACCGGGGAGCTGTTTTTT. Amino acid sequence: CASNPSGTDANTGELFF.

This clonotype was found many times. The chain combines TRBV28 with TRBJ2-5, with TRBD2 identical over 8 bases. The CDR3 loop spans 16 amino acids. Trimming cost V 3 bases and J 3 bases; bases outside gene matches: 9. The germline gives CDR1 MDHEN, CDR2 SYDVKM. Here the CDR3 reads CASSFYIREGKETQYF. The CDR3 DNA follows: TGTGCCAGCAGTTTCTATATCCGGGAGGGTAAAGAGACCCAGTACTTC. The full variable domain, rest sourced from reference TRBV28 and TRBJ2-5, is DVKVTQSSRYLVKRTGEKVFLECVQDMDHENMFWYRQDPGLGLRLIYFSYDVKMKEKGDIPEGYSVSREKKERFSLILESASTNQTSMYLCASSFYIREGKETQYFGPGTRLLVL.

The J gene is TRBJ1-6, the V gene TRBV25-1, with D unclear. V gave up 8 bases and J gave up 10 bases, with 18 bases separating them. Germline V gene lookup returns CDR1 MGHDK and CDR2 SYGVNS. CDR3 size: 14 residues. The CDR3 DNA reads as TGTGCCAGCGGGCTTTCGAGGGTATTCTCACCCCTCCACTTT. Translated, it gives CASGLSRVFSPLHF. The whole variable domain, remainder taken from reference TRBV25-1 and TRBJ1-6, is EADIYQTPRYLVIGTGKKITLECSQTMGHDKMYWYQQDPGMELHLIHYSYGVNSTEKGDLSSESTVSRIRTEHFPLTLESARPSHTSQYLCASGLSRVFSPLHFGNGTRLTVT.

The sample holds many counts of this clonotype. V usage is TRBV7-3 and J usage is TRBJ2-1; 7 bases match TRBD1. The CDR3 has 16 residues. Germline V gives CDR1 SGHTA, CDR2 FQGTGA. With 3 bases clipped from V and 6 bases from J, the junction kept 11 bases outside the gene matches. The CDR3 nucleotides read TGTGCCAGCAGCTTGCACAGGGGCGCGTCCGCCAATGAGCAGTTCTTC. It encodes CASSLHRGASANEQFF. Combining the CDR3 with reference TRBV7-3 and TRBJ2-1 gives the whole variable domain GAGVSQTPSNKVTEKGKYVELRCDPISGHTALYWYRQSLGQGPEFLIYFQGTGAADDSGLPNDRFFAVRPEGSVSTLKIQRTERGDSAVYLCASSLHRGASANEQFFGPGTRLTVL.

The CDR3 nucleotides are TGTGCCAGCAGCGTAGGTACAGGCCTTGAGCAGTTCTTC. As protein: CASSVGTGLEQFF. V and J are TRBV9 and TRBJ2-1; possibly TRBD1 for D (5 bases). Germline V gene data show CDR1 as SGDLS and CDR2 as YYNGEE. Trimming stripped 0 bases from V and 9 bases from J, with 10 bases between. The CDR3 is made up of 13 amino acids.